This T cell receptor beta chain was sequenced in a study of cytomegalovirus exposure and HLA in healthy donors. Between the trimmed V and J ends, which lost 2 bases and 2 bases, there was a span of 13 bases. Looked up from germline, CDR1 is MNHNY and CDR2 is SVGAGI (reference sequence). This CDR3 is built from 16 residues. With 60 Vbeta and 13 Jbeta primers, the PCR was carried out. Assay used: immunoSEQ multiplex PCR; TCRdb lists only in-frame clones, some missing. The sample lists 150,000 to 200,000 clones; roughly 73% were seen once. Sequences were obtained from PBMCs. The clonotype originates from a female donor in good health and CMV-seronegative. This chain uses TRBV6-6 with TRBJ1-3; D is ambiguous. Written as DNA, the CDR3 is TGTGCCAGCAGTTACCCCACTGGGCCGACTGGAAACACCATATATTTT. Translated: CASSYPTGPTGNTIYF.